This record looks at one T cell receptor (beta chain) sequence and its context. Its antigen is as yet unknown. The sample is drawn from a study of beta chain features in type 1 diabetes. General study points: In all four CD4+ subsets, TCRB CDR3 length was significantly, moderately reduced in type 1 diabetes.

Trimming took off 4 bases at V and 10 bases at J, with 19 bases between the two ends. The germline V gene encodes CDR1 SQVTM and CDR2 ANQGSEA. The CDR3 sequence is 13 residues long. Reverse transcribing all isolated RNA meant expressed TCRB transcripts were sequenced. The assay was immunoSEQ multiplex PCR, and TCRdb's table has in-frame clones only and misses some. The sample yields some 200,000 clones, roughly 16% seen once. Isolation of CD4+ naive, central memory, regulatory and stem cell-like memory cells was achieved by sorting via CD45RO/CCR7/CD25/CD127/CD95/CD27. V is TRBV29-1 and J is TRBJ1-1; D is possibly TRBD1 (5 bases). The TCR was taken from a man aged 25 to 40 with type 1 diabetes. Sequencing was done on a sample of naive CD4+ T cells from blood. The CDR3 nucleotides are TGCAGCGTTGCGGGACTTTTTACCACCCCAGCTTTCTTT. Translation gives CSVAGLFTTPAFF.